This TCR beta chain originates from a study of a mutant IDH1 vaccine in newly diagnosed glioma. Study summary: Patients got their first vaccination 4-6 weeks after radiotherapy alone, or with temozolomide cycles.

The CDR3 loop spans 16 amino acids. CDR1 MDHEN and CDR2 SYDVKM come from the germline V gene. V dropped 10 bases and J dropped 11; count of bases not matched to a gene: 21. On this clone: Its antigen is not identified.

The time point was: week 35, safety follow-up. Every single dose of the vaccine, 300 ug of mutant IDH1 20-mer peptide, came with topical imiquimod. Those who donated had recent WHO grade 3 or 4 IDH1-mutant, ATRX-lost astrocytomas. Assay used: immunoSEQ multiplex PCR; TCRdb lists only in-frame clones, some missing. The sample gives tens of thousands of clones, about four fifths of which show up once; 3% to 4% is in the top ten. Sequencing was performed on PBMCs, taken from a glioma patient whose treatment included an IDH1 peptide vaccine. This receptor was obtained from a man aged 35 to 55 with glioma. Some clones in this sample may be carry-over from other donors' samples. The chain has TRBV28 and TRBJ1-5; 9 nucleotides align to TRBD1. The CDR3 reads CATHYGETGGFGAQHF. Written as DNA, the CDR3 is TGTGCCACCCATTATGGAGAGACAGGGGGTTTTGGGGCCCAGCATTTT. The variable domain in full, with the rest retrieved from reference TRBV28 and TRBJ1-5, is DVKVTQSSRYLVKRTGEKVFLECVQDMDHENMFWYRQDPGLGLRLIYFSYDVKMKEKGDIPEGYSVSREKKERFSLILESASTNQTSMYLCATHYGETGGFGAQHFGDGTRLSIL.